This T cell receptor (beta chain) was recovered during a study of blood T cell repertoires in COVID-19. Across the whole study: PBMCs, B-cell-depleted T cells, or T cells provided the cDNA or gDNA that made up the material.

Per the study methods: Estimated nucleated cell counts came from reference gene primer amplification. Data came from immunoSEQ multiplex PCR; TCRdb stores just in-frame clones and leaves some out. The V and J calls and clone size are taken from that table; D and trimming were inferred from the DNA. The data hold about 65,000 clones, with roughly four fifths observed a single time. The CDR3 totals 14 residues. After removal of 7 bases from V and 3 bases from J, the junction contained 8 bases not matched to a gene. Germline CDR1 is MNHNS and CDR2 is SASEGT. This TCR was recovered from a man aged 50 or older with COVID-19, enrolled during active disease. The chain couples TRBV6-1 to TRBJ1-1; TRBD1 agrees at 7 bases. Sequenced material: peripheral blood. The CDR3 loop is CASTRKGADTEAFF. CDR3 DNA: TGTGCCAGCACCCGAAAGGGGGCCGACACTGAAGCTTTCTTT.